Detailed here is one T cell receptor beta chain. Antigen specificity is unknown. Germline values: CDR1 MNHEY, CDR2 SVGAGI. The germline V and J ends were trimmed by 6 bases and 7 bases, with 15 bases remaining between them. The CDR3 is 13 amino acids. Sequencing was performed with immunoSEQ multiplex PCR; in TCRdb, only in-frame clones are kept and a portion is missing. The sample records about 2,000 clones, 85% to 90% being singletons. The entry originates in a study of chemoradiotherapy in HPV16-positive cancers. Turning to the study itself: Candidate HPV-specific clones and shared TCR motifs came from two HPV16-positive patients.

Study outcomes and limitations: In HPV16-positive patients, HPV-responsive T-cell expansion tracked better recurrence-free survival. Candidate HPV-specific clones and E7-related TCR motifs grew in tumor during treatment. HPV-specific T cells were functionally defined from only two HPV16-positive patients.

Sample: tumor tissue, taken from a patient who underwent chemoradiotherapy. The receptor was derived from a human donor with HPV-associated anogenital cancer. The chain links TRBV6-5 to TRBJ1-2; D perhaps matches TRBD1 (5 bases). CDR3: CASRDRGGTGYTF. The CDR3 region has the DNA TGTGCCAGCAGAGACAGAGGCGGTACTGGCTACACCTTC.